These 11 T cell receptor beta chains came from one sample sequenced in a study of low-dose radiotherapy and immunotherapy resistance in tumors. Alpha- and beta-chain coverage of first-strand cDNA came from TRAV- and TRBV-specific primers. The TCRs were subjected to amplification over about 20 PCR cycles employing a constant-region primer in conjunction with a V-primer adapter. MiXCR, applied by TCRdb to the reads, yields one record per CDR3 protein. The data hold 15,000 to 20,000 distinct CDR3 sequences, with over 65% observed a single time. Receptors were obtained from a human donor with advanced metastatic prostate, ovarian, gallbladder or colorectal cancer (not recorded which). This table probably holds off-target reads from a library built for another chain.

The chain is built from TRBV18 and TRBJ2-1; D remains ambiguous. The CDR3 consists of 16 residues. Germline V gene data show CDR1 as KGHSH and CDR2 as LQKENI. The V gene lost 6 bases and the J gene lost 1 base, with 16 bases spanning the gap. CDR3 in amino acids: CASSPSSRWSYNEQFF. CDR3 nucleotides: TGTGCCAGCTCCCCTTCCAGCAGGTGGTCCTACAATGAGCAGTTCTTC.

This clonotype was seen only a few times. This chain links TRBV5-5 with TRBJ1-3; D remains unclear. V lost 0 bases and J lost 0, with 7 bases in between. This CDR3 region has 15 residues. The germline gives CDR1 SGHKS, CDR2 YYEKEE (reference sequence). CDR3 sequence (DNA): TGTGCCAGCAGCTTGGCCCCGAACTCTGGAAACACCATATATTTT. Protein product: CASSLAPNSGNTIYF.

The CDR3 reads CASSEGGAKQHF. The CDR3 coding sequence is TGTGCCAGCAGTGAAGGAGGGGCAAAGCAGCATTTT. The chain couples TRBV6-2 or TRBV6-3 to TRBJ1-5; maybe TRBD1 (5 bases). This CDR3 region has 12 residues. Germline assignment: CDR1 MNHEY and CDR2 SVGEGT. V gave up 5 bases and J gave up 13 bases, with 15 bases separating them.

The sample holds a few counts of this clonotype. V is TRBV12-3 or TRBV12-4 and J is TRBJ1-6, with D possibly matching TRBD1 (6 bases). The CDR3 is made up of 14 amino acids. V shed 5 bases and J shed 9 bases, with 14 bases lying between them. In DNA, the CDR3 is TGTGCCAGCAGTGTACAGGGAGGCGGTTCACCCCTCCACTTT. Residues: CASSVQGGGSPLHF.

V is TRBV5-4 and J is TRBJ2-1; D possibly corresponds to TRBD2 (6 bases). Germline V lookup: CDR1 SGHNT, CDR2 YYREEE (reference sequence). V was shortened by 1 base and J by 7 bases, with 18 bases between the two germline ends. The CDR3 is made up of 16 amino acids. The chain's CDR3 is CASSLPGALQVNEQFF. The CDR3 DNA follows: TGTGCCAGCAGCTTGCCGGGAGCGCTTCAGGTAAATGAGCAGTTCTTC.

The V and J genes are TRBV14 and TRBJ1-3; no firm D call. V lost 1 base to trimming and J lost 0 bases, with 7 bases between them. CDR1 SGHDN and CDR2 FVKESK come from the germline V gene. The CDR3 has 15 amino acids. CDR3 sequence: CASSQVGFSGNTIYF. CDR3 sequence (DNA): TGTGCCAGCAGCCAAGTGGGGTTCTCTGGAAACACCATATATTTT. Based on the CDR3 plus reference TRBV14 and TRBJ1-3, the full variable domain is EAGVTQFPSHSVIEKGQTVTLRCDPISGHDNLYWYRRVMGKEIKFLLHFVKESKQDESGMPNNRFLAERTGGTYSTLKVQPAELEDSGVYFCASSQVGFSGNTIYFGEGSWLTVV.

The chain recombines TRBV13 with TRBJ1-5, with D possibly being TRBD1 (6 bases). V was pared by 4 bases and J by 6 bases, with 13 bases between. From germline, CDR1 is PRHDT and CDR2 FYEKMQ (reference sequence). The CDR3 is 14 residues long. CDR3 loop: CASSSSGERQPQHF. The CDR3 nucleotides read TGTGCCAGCAGCTCCTCAGGGGAGCGTCAGCCCCAGCATTTT.

This CDR3 is CASTATGQTQYF. CDR3 nucleotides: TGTGCCAGCACTGCGACGGGTCAGACCCAGTACTTC. V and J are TRBV27 and TRBJ2-5; no firm D call. Germline loops: CDR1 MNHEY, CDR2 SMNVEV (reference sequence). V was shortened by 7 bases and J by 6 bases, with 12 bases between the two germline ends. The CDR3 is 12 residues long.

The CDR3 loop is CASSSQALADNEQFF. DNA of the CDR3: TGTGCCAGCAGCTCTCAAGCACTAGCGGACAATGAGCAGTTCTTC. V is TRBV5-4 and J is TRBJ2-1; TRBD2 aligns across 8 bases. Unmatched junction bases numbered 7, after V lost 3 bases and J lost 5 bases. This CDR3 is built from 15 residues. Germline CDR1 and CDR2: SGHNT and YYREEE (reference sequence). Looking up the rest from reference TRBV5-4 and TRBJ2-1 gives the full variable domain: ETGVTQSPTHLIKTRGQQVTLRCSSQSGHNTVSWYQQALGQGPQFIFQYYREEENGRGNFPPRFSGLQFPNYSSELNVNALELDDSALYLCASSSQALADNEQFFGPGTRLTVL.

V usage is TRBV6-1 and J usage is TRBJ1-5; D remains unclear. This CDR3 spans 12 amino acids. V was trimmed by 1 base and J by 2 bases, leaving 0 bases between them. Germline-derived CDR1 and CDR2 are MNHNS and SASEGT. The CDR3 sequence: CASSEGNQPQHF. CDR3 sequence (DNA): TGTGCCAGCAGTGAAGGCAATCAGCCCCAGCATTTT.

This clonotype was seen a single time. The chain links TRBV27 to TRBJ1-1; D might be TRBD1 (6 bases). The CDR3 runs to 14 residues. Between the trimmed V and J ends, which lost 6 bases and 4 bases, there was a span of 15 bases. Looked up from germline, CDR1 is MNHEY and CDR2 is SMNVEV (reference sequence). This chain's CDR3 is CASSPPGEGTEAFF. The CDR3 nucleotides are TGTGCCAGCAGCCCTCCAGGGGAGGGCACTGAAGCTTTCTTT.